The 16 T cell receptor beta chains given below trace back to one sample, sequenced in a study of control samples from healthy donors and cancer patients. The protocol was immunoSEQ multiplex PCR, while the TCRdb copy is restricted to in-frame clones and leaves out a portion. The table records about 160,000 clones, 70% to 90% of them present only once. Sequencing was performed on blood. The source of these receptors is a man aged 25-45 years in good health.

The CDR3 coding sequence is TGTGCCAGCAGTTTCGCGGATGAGCAGTTCTTC. This encodes CASSFADEQFF. The chain employs TRBV27 and TRBJ2-1; D unclear. Germline V CDR1 and CDR2: MNHEY, SMNVEV (reference sequence). Trimming took 3 bases from V and 8 from J, leaving 5 bases between them. There are 11 residues in the CDR3.

The chain links TRBV28 to TRBJ1-1; D unresolved. The V end was cut by 3 bases, the J end by 10 bases, with 15 bases between. CDR3 length: 13 amino acids. Germline lookup yields CDR1 MDHEN and CDR2 SYDVKM. The CDR3 is CASSLEPALAAFF. Here the CDR3 DNA reads TGTGCCAGCAGTTTGGAACCCGCTTTAGCAGCTTTCTTT.

The gene calls are TRBV5-5 and TRBJ2-7; D is possibly TRBD1 (6 bases). The CDR3 sequence is 15 residues long. V lost 6 bases and J lost 0, with 16 bases in between. Germline CDR1 and CDR2: SGHKS and YYEKEE (reference sequence). The CDR3 nucleotides read TGTGCCAGCACCCCCCTCGGGACAAGCTCCTACGAGCAGTACTTC. Translated: CASTPLGTSSYEQYF. Complete variable domain (other parts from reference TRBV5-5 and TRBJ2-7): DAGVTQSPTHLIKTRGQQVTLRCSPISGHKSVSWYQQVLGQGPQFIFQYYEKEERGRGNFPDRFSARQFPNYSSELNVNALLLGDSALYLCASTPLGTSSYEQYFGPGTRLTVT.

The chain joins TRBV7-2 to TRBJ2-7; D unresolved. This CDR3 is 14 amino acids long. Trimming took off 2 bases at V and 0 bases at J, with 8 bases between the two ends. Germline values: CDR1 SGHTA, CDR2 FQGNSA. As DNA, the CDR3 is TGTGCCAGCAGCTTACAATTCTCCTCCTACGAGCAGTACTTC. Translating it yields CASSLQFSSYEQYF.

This clone was picked up many times. This chain connects TRBV4-1 to TRBJ1-3; tentatively, D is TRBD1 (6 bases). CDR1 and CDR2 from the germline V gene are MGHRA and YSYEKL. V was cut by 4 bases and J by 2 bases, with 18 bases left in between. The CDR3 covers 17 residues. CDR3 protein: CASSPLVRGATGNTIYF. CDR3 nucleotides: TGCGCCAGCAGCCCACTGGTACGGGGGGCCACTGGAAACACCATATATTTT.

This clone was seen a few times. The chain uses TRBV9 and TRBJ2-5; D perhaps matches TRBD2 (6 bases). Trimming cost V 0 bases and J 0 bases, with 15 bases left between them. Germline lookup yields CDR1 SGDLS and CDR2 YYNGEE. The CDR3 spans 17 residues. The CDR3 DNA follows: TGTGCCAGCAGCGTAGGATGGTCCTGGGACTACCAAGAGACCCAGTACTTC. Translation: CASSVGWSWDYQETQYF.

The chain recombines TRBV6-6 with TRBJ2-7; 8 positions agree with TRBD1. CDR1 and CDR2 from the germline V gene are MNHNY and SVGAGI (reference sequence). The CDR3 length is 14 residues. J was trimmed by 4 bases and V by 5 bases; bases with no gene match: 7. CDR3 loop: CASSPRGRGYEQYF. The CDR3 DNA is TGTGCCAGCAGTCCCAGGGGGCGCGGGTACGAGCAGTACTTC.

The chain has TRBV4-3 and TRBJ2-7, with 7 bases fitting TRBD2. The J segment lost 5 bases and the V segment lost 0 bases, leaving 10 bases of the junction unmatched. The germline V gene encodes CDR1 LGHNA and CDR2 YSLEER. The CDR3 is 16 amino acids. The CDR3, as DNA: TGCGCCAGCAGCCAAGACCCCGCGGGGGTTGGCGACGAGCAGTACTTC. It specifies CASSQDPAGVGDEQYF.

The rearrangement links TRBV5-1 to TRBJ2-3; 7 bases align to TRBD2. The length of the CDR3 is 15 residues. Germline CDR1 is SGHRS and CDR2 is YFSETQ. Losses at the gene ends were 0 bases for V and 5 bases for J; bases not matched to a gene: 6. In nucleotides, the CDR3 is TGCGCCAGCAGCTTGGCAGCGGGAACCCGAGATACGCAGTATTTT. Protein sequence: CASSLAAGTRDTQYF.

This clone was found once. The chain has TRBV19 and TRBJ2-7; D is possibly TRBD1 (5 bases). In germline, CDR1 is LNHDA, CDR2 SQIVND (reference sequence). V was shortened by 3 bases and J by 2 bases, with 14 bases between the two germline ends. CDR3 length: 15 residues. CDR3 DNA: TGTGCCAGTAGTATTCAGTTCAGGGCCACCTACGAGCAGTACTTC. This sequence encodes CASSIQFRATYEQYF. The entire variable domain, with the rest obtained from reference TRBV19 and TRBJ2-7, is as follows: DGGITQSPKYLFRKEGQNVTLSCEQNLNHDAMYWYRQDPGQGLRLIYYSQIVNDFQKGDIAEGYSVSREKKESFPLTVTSAQKNPTAFYLCASSIQFRATYEQYFGPGTRLTVT.

The chain carries TRBV27 and TRBJ1-6; D is uncertain. V lost 6 bases, J lost 9 bases, and 15 bases lay in between. CDR1 and CDR2 (germline): MNHEY, SMNVEV (reference sequence). The CDR3 runs to 14 residues. The CDR3 here is CASRPDKIISPLHF. The CDR3, as DNA: TGTGCCAGCAGGCCTGACAAAATAATTTCACCCCTCCACTTT.

V gene TRBV15 combines with J gene TRBJ2-5; no definite D call. Trimming shortened V by 5 bases and J by 4 bases, and 14 bases separated the two germline ends. The CDR3 consists of 14 residues. The germline V gene encodes CDR1 LNHNV and CDR2 YYDKDF (reference sequence). CDR3 amino acids: CATSGPPLGETQYF. The CDR3 coding sequence is TGTGCCACCAGCGGCCCCCCCCTAGGAGAGACCCAGTACTTC.

The chain joins TRBV15 to TRBJ1-1; TRBD1 matches 7 bases. CDR3 length equals 16 residues. Germline loops: CDR1 LNHNV, CDR2 YYDKDF (reference sequence). V was pared by 3 bases and J by 11 bases, with 18 bases of the junction left unmatched. The CDR3 sequence: CATSSGSSGGKTNAFF. The CDR3 region has the DNA TGTGCCACCAGCAGTGGTTCCTCAGGGGGGAAGACCAACGCTTTCTTT.

The V gene is TRBV7-2, the J gene TRBJ1-6; D perhaps matches TRBD1 (6 bases). Germline CDR1 is SGHTA and CDR2 is FQGNSA. The CDR3 extends over 15 amino acids. V was cut by 5 bases and J by 6 bases, with 14 bases left in between. CDR3: CASSREGGGNSPLHF. The CDR3 nucleotides read TGTGCCAGCAGCAGGGAGGGGGGAGGTAATTCACCCCTCCACTTT.

The chain combines TRBV5-1 with TRBJ1-1; a possible D gene is TRBD1 (6 bases). This CDR3 has 13 amino acids. Trimming left V 2 bases short and J 6 bases short, with 11 bases between. Germline lookup yields CDR1 SGHRS and CDR2 YFSETQ. The CDR3 sequence: CASSLQGPAEAFF. DNA for the CDR3: TGCGCCAGCAGCTTACAGGGCCCCGCTGAAGCTTTCTTT. Complete variable domain (other parts from reference TRBV5-1 and TRBJ1-1): KAGVTQTPRYLIKTRGQQVTLSCSPISGHRSVSWYQQTPGQGLQFLFEYFSETQRNKGNFPGRFSGRQFSNSRSEMNVSTLELGDSALYLCASSLQGPAEAFFGQGTRLTVV.

The chain uses TRBV4-3 and TRBJ2-1; D may be TRBD2 (5 bases). Looked up from germline, CDR1 is LGHNA and CDR2 is YSLEER. The V end was cut by 1 base, the J end by 0 bases, with 7 bases between. The CDR3 consists of 15 residues. The DNA of the CDR3 is TGCGCCAGCAGCCAAGGGACTTCCTCCTACAATGAGCAGTTCTTC. This gives the protein CASSQGTSSYNEQFF.